This T cell receptor beta chain came from a study of T cell clones after liver transplantation. Data came from immunoSEQ multiplex PCR; TCRdb stores just in-frame clones and leaves some out. This sample has some 45,000 clones, with about 82% found just once. Remarks on this clone: A read error is likely, as this CDR3 ends without the conserved phenylalanine or tryptophan. No DNA is shown, since the ends of the CDR3 on it are uncertain; the CDR3 is the one TCRdb lists.

Germline CDR1 reads SGDLS; CDR2 reads YYNGEE. Counting both end residues, the CDR3 totals 8 amino acids. This sample comprised CD4+ T cells from blood, obtained 24 months after liver transplant. J is TRBJ2-3 and V is TRBV9. The sequence was obtained from a human patient who received a liver transplant. The graft donor may have contributed some T cells. This CDR3 is CASSPLTS.